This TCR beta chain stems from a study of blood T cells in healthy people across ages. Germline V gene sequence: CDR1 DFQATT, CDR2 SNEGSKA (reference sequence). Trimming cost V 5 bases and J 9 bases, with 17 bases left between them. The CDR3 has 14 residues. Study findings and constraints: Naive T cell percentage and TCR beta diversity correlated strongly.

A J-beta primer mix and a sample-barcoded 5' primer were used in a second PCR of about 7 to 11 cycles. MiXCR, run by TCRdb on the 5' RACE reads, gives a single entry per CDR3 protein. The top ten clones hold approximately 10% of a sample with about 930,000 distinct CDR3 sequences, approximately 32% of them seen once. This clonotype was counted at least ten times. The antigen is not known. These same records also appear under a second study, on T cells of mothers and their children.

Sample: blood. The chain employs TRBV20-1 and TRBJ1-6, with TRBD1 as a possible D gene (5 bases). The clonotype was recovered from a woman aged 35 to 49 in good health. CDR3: CSAPSAGNSSPLHF. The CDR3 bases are TGCAGTGCTCCCTCGGCAGGGAATAGTTCACCCCTCCACTTT.